This TCR beta chain originates from a study of cytomegalovirus exposure and HLA in healthy donors. Study-wide results and caveats: In a later analysis, at a false discovery rate of 0.05, roughly 17,000 TCR beta sequences were associated with HLA alleles. In a later analysis, donors in an Asian-associated ancestry cluster reportedly had fewer N-insertions in productive TCRs than the cohort mean.

Looked up from germline, CDR1 is SGHRS and CDR2 is YFSETQ. Trimming removed 4 bases at V and 4 bases at J, with 11 bases between. The CDR3 length is 14 residues. PCR employed 60 Vbeta and 13 Jbeta primers. Sequencing was performed with immunoSEQ multiplex PCR; in TCRdb, only in-frame clones are kept and a portion is missing. The profile shows about 220,000 clones, 70% to 80% of them singletons. This clone was seen more than once but under ten times. Its target is not known. The rearrangement links TRBV5-1 to TRBJ2-2, with D possibly being TRBD1 (6 bases). The receptor was isolated from a woman aged 30 to 39 in good health and CMV-seronegative. The sequenced material came from PBMCs. For the CDR3, the DNA is TGCGCCAGCAGCCCAGGGGCGACCACCGGGGAGCTGTTTTTT. Encoded protein: CASSPGATTGELFF.